This T cell receptor beta chain stems from a study of PD-1 blockade in classical Hodgkin lymphoma. Study at large: Once every 2 weeks, patients received intravenous nivolumab at 3 mg/kg. Study-wide points: No one has yet defined what causes the repertoire differences, which may be disease activity or prior therapy. Diversity similar to that of newly diagnosed patients was seen at baseline in complete responders. Newly diagnosed patients reportedly had lower baseline TCR diversity than healthy donors.

V lost 6 bases, J lost 2 bases, and 1 base stayed unmatched. CDR1 is WSHSY and CDR2 is SAAADI in the germline V gene. CDR3 size: 12 residues. A word on this clone: Its antigen is not known.

The method was immunoSEQ multiplex PCR; TCRdb's version includes in-frame clones alone and lacks a portion of them. The sample lists about 97,000 clones, roughly 84% occurring once. Each patient's relapse followed autologous stem cell transplantation, and brentuximab vedotin exposure varied. This chain links TRBV10-2 with TRBJ2-7; 7 nucleotides align to TRBD1. The sequence derives from a human donor with classical Hodgkin lymphoma. The sample in question was peripheral blood mononuclear cells (PBMCs), obtained at baseline. The CDR3 reads CASRQGPYEQYF. Written as DNA, the CDR3 is TGCGCCAGCAGACAGGGGCCCTACGAGCAGTACTTC.